This T cell receptor beta chain was sequenced for a study of cytomegalovirus exposure and HLA in healthy donors (dated by TCRdb to 2017 to 2019). Background on the whole study: According to a later analysis, the roughly 120 validation repertoires were produced on the same platform as the 666 repertoires of the first cohort. A separate validation cohort of 100 to 150 different subjects was used in addition to the roughly 700-subject first cohort. The study aimed to test whether signatures of past pathogen exposure could be identified by cataloging public T cell receptors. The study combined high-throughput TCR immunosequencing, statistical association of individual TCRs with disease status, and machine learning to predict cytomegalovirus infection status. General conclusions and limits of the study: In vitro tests confirmed that a few of the cytomegalovirus-associated TCR beta chains recognize cytomegalovirus antigens. In both the original and validation cohorts, the classifier was reported to diagnose cytomegalovirus status with high specificity and sensitivity. A later analysis found that TCRs clustered in the first cohort also tended to co-occur in the 120 or so validation repertoires, with about 94% of cluster scores above 0. A total of 164 TCR beta chains were listed by the study as associated with cytomegalovirus. The authors suggested that the approach could potentially be extended to other disease states and immunological phenotypes. The validation cohort had no HLA typing available for a later analysis, so co-occurrence within that cohort was assessed over all 110 or so repertoires. Most TCR sequences were observed very rarely across donors, whereas some public TCRs were present in many individuals.

CDR1 and CDR2 were assigned from the germline V gene (reference sequence) as MNHNY and SVGAGI. Its CDR3 holds 16 amino acids, cysteine through phenylalanine. The CDR3 DNA has 48 bases and is translated from base 1. After removal of 6 bases from V and 1 base from J, the junction retains 6 bases not matched to a gene. Libraries were constructed by the immunoSEQ multiplex PCR assay. In the authors' own workflow: A statistical classification framework was built to diagnose cytomegalovirus status from the catalog of TCR beta chain sequences. The table comes from immuneACCESS by way of TCRdb, which keeps in-frame sequences with V and J called. Part of the clones is missing from these tables; in studies checked, under half for an unresolved V gene and the rest for unknown reasons. Clone size and V and J calls were adopted from that table, with D and trimming inferred from the DNA. In this sample the table shows some 90,000 clones, 96% of which occur a single time. More than 0.65% of the sample is in the top ten clones.

The donors belonged to the validation cohort of approximately 130 subjects, which was separate from the roughly 700-subject first cohort. Regarding this clone: Its antigen remains unidentified. No much larger clone exists at a distance of one base, and base qualities are not known.

The receptor comes from a man younger than 35 in good health and CMV-seronegative. The sequenced sample was PBMCs. The chain is assembled from TRBV6-6 and TRBJ2-2; 9 bases in between match TRBD2. The bases read TGTGCCAGCAGCCCTCGAGCGGGAGGGAACACCGGGGAGCTGTTTTTT. It codes for CASSPRAGGNTGELFF.